The TCR beta chain under discussion was sequenced for a study of T cells in Graves' hyperthyroidism and ophthalmopathy. Study-wide results and caveats: Onset of ophthalmopathy came a median approximately 6.5 months after the model predicted it.

The CDR3 has 16 residues. Trimming removed 4 bases from V and 6 bases from J; junction bases left unmatched: 11. Template material for amplifying TCR beta CDR3 regions consisted of RNA transcripts. The HTBI primer set drove a first-round RT-PCR of the TCR CDR3. TCRdb fed the multiplex PCR reads into MiXCR, producing one record per CDR3 protein. Of about 410,000 distinct CDR3 sequences detected, approximately 14% appear once; the ten largest clones hold less than 15%. The sample holds a few counts of this clonotype. Its antigen is unidentified. This chain uses TRBV6-7 with TRBJ2-7; TRBD1 agrees at 11 bases. TRBV6-7 has ORF status, its function being uncertain. Source material: blood. The source is a man aged 18 to 29 with Graves' ophthalmopathy. The CDR3 DNA reads as TGTGCCAGCAGTTCTCAAGCCGGGACAGGGGGAGGCGAGCAGTACTTC. This gives the protein CASSSQAGTGGGEQYF.